The T cell receptor (beta chain) under discussion was sequenced for a study of siplizumab effects on memory and regulatory T cells. This clone is a singleton in its sample. Its antigen is not identified. CDR1 and CDR2 (germline): SGHRS, YFSETQ. V was clipped by 4 bases and J by 3 bases; unmatched bases: 3. This CDR3 region has 14 residues. Broader study findings: Alloreactive sequences whose origin lay in unstimulated CD4+ memory cells were significantly reduced by siplizumab. An assignable naive or memory phenotype was lacking in roughly 80-96% of proliferating CD4+ or CD8+ clones. In siplizumab conditions, mappable alloreactive CD4+ clones averaged around 64% Treg-derived, against 25% to 30% in controls.

It was 95,000 to 100,000 TCR templates that were assayed per sample. Method: immunoSEQ multiplex PCR; TCRdb's copy keeps in-frame clones and lacks some. The sample carries around 110,000 clones, roughly 94% recorded once. V usage is TRBV5-1 and J usage is TRBJ1-4; 7 nucleotides line up with TRBD1. Sequencing was done on a sample of non-Treg CD4+ T cells sorted from blood. This clonotype was sampled from a human donor in good health. In DNA, the CDR3 is TGCGCCAGCAGCCAACAGGGGTCTAATGAAAAACTGTTTTTT. It yields the protein CASSQQGSNEKLFF.